This is a list of T cell receptor beta chains from one sample in a study of regulatory T cells in long-lasting Graves disease. TCRdb re-analysed the multiplex PCR reads in MiXCR, keeping a single row per CDR3 protein. The sample yields 350,000 to 450,000 distinct CDR3 sequences, around 20% seen once. This material consisted of peripheral blood mononuclear cells (PBMCs), taken when the disease was refractory, from a patient treated with antithyroid drugs. Receptors were obtained from a female donor with Graves disease. The CDR3 runs from the conserved cysteine through the conserved F or W. The order of the fields is D gene, J gene, V gene, clone size, CDR3 protein, CDR3 DNA. The D gene is left open where the match is weak. Clone size is stated in some rows and not others, as once, few, many or a class when expanded.

TRBD1	TRBJ1-5	TRBV6-2/TRBV6-3	NA	CASSLPRSGQVGNQPQHF	TGTGCCAGCAGCCTACCCCGCTCGGGACAGGTAGGGAATCAGCCCCAGCATTTT
NA	TRBJ1-6	TRBV7-2	few	CASSSLSSPLHF	TGTGCCAGCAGTTCACTTAGTTCACCCCTCCACTTT
TRBD2	TRBJ2-3	TRBV20-1	NA	CSAIAGGSTDTQYF	TGCAGTGCCATAGCGGGAGGGAGCACAGATACGCAGTATTTT
NA	TRBJ1-3	TRBV13	NA	CVSSGGGPSGNTIYF	TGTGTCAGCAGCGGGGGTGGGCCCTCTGGAAACACCATATATTTT
TRBD2	TRBJ2-7	TRBV28	NA	CASSQPGGYYEQYF	TGTGCCAGCAGCCAACCGGGGGGGTACTACGAGCAGTACTTC
NA	TRBJ2-7	TRBV12-5	many	CASKEGSYEQYF	TGTGCTAGTAAGGAGGGCTCCTACGAGCAGTACTTC
TRBD2	TRBJ2-5	TRBV29-1	NA	CSTRLAEETQYF	TGCAGCACTAGACTAGCGGAAGAGACCCAGTACTTC
TRBD1	TRBJ2-6	TRBV19	few	CASMPSDRGLTGANVLTF	TGTGCCAGTATGCCATCGGACAGGGGGCTCACTGGGGCCAACGTCCTGACTTTC
TRBD2	TRBJ2-7	TRBV6-1	NA	CASSPPSGSTSYEQYF	TGTGCCAGCAGTCCCCCCAGCGGGAGTACCTCCTACGAGCAGTACTTC
NA	TRBJ2-7	TRBV7-9	many	CASSLEAGPSYEQYF	TGTGCCAGCAGCTTAGAGGCGGGTCCCTCCTACGAGCAGTACTTC
NA	TRBJ2-7	TRBV27	NA	CASKLGTSSYEQYF	TGTGCCAGCAAACTGGGGACAAGCTCCTACGAGCAGTACTTC
NA	TRBJ2-1	TRBV6-1	NA	CASSYQPEDPYNEQFF	TGTGCCAGCAGCTACCAACCGGAGGACCCCTACAATGAGCAGTTCTTC
TRBD2	TRBJ2-7	TRBV15	many	CATAKGRELYEQYF	TGTGCCACCGCCAAGGGGCGGGAGCTCTACGAGCAGTACTTC
NA	TRBJ2-5	TRBV27	many	CASTAHGRSQETQYF	TGTGCCAGCACCGCCCACGGGAGAAGCCAAGAGACCCAGTACTTC
TRBD2	TRBJ2-7	TRBV28	many	CASTLSGRAYEQYF	TGTGCCAGCACTCTTAGCGGGAGGGCCTACGAGCAGTACTTC
NA	TRBJ2-3	TRBV18	few	CASSLAITDTQYF	TGTGCCAGCTCACTCGCAATCACAGATACGCAGTATTTT
TRBD2	TRBJ2-7	TRBV29-1	few	CSAEASGSMYEQYF	TGCAGCGCCGAGGCTAGCGGGAGCATGTACGAGCAGTACTTC
NA	TRBJ2-2	TRBV14	few	CASSRHRNANTGELFF	TGTGCCAGCAGTCGTCACAGGAACGCGAACACCGGGGAGCTGTTTTTT
NA	TRBJ2-5	TRBV4-1	few	CASSQELTYQETQYF	TGCGCCAGCAGCCAAGAATTGACGTACCAAGAGACCCAGTACTTC
NA	TRBJ1-5	TRBV30	many	CAWSVALQQPQHF	TGTGCCTGGAGTGTAGCTCTACAGCAGCCCCAGCATTTT
NA	TRBJ2-7	TRBV9	few	CASSVSAISYEQYF	TGTGCCAGCAGCGTTAGCGCTATCTCCTACGAGCAGTACTTC
NA	TRBJ2-3	TRBV12-3/TRBV12-4	NA	CASSSDGTPLGDTQYF	TGTGCCAGCAGTTCGGACGGGACCCCCCTTGGTGATACGCAGTATTTT
NA	TRBJ2-4	TRBV12-3/TRBV12-4	many	CASSFQAAAGNIQYF	TGTGCCAGCAGTTTTCAGGCGGCAGCCGGAAACATTCAGTACTTC
TRBD2	TRBJ2-7	TRBV7-2	few	CASSLLAEYEQYF	TGTGCCAGCAGCTTACTAGCGGAGTACGAGCAGTACTTC
NA	TRBJ2-1	TRBV28	NA	CASSWQGPENYNEQFF	TGTGCCAGCAGTTGGCAGGGACCCGAAAACTACAATGAGCAGTTCTTC
NA	TRBJ2-2	TRBV20-1	NA	CSARDPKFANTGELFF	TGCAGTGCTAGAGACCCTAAGTTCGCGAACACCGGGGAGCTGTTTTTT
TRBD1	TRBJ1-1	TRBV28	few	CASRTGQPEAFF	TGTGCCAGTCGGACAGGGCAACCCGAAGCTTTCTTT
NA	TRBJ2-5	TRBV12-3/TRBV12-4	many	CASSFLGGETQYF	TGTGCCAGCAGTTTCCTCGGGGGAGAGACCCAGTACTTC
NA	TRBJ2-2	TRBV6-1	few	CASRPVRGGLGTGELFF	TGTGCCAGCCGCCCCGTGAGGGGGGGATTGGGCACCGGGGAGCTGTTTTTT
NA	TRBJ2-5	TRBV18	many	CASLAGGEGTQYF	TGTGCCAGCTTGGCCGGAGGTGAGGGGACCCAGTACTTC
TRBD1	TRBJ2-7	TRBV28	many	CASCTWDRSSYEQYF	TGTGCCAGCTGCACCTGGGACAGAAGCTCCTACGAGCAGTACTTC
TRBD2	TRBJ2-7	TRBV18	NA	CASSPSLAGGSYEQYF	TGTGCCAGCTCACCATCTCTAGCGGGAGGATCCTACGAGCAGTACTTC
TRBD2	TRBJ2-7	TRBV3-1	many	CASSHRSGTSGGLSYEQYF	TGTGCCAGCAGCCACAGGTCCGGGACTAGCGGAGGACTCTCCTACGAGCAGTACTTC
NA	TRBJ1-1	TRBV10-3	NA	CAISESGAGANTEAFF	TGTGCCATCAGTGAGTCGGGGGCCGGGGCAAACACTGAAGCTTTCTTT
TRBD1	TRBJ2-5	TRBV7-9	few	CASSLALTGAETQYF	TGTGCCAGCAGCTTAGCTTTGACAGGGGCAGAGACCCAGTACTTC
TRBD2	TRBJ2-4	TRBV6-2/TRBV6-3	few	CASSRTSGSSSKNIQYF	TGTGCCAGCAGTCGGACTAGCGGGAGCTCTAGCAAAAACATTCAGTACTTC
NA	TRBJ2-5	TRBV20-1	NA	CSAREASKETQYF	TGCAGTGCTAGAGAGGCTAGCAAAGAGACCCAGTACTTC
NA	TRBJ2-7	TRBV4-3	NA	CASSQAPGPSYEQYF	TGCGCCAGCAGCCAAGCGCCTGGCCCATCGTACGAGCAGTACTTC
NA	TRBJ1-2	TRBV7-8	many	CASTTGGGGYTF	TGTGCCAGCACCACGGGCGGCGGTGGCTACACCTTC
NA	TRBJ2-5	TRBV12-3/TRBV12-4	many	CASSSSGTETQYF	TGTGCCAGCAGTTCTTCCGGGACAGAGACCCAGTACTTC
NA	TRBJ2-5	TRBV11-1	many	CASSEGTKETQYF	TGTGCCAGCAGTGAGGGGACAAAAGAGACCCAGTACTTC
NA	TRBJ1-1	TRBV10-3	many	CAISLDRSWTEAFF	TGTGCCATCAGTTTAGACAGGTCGTGGACTGAAGCTTTCTTT